Below, one T cell receptor (beta chain) is given with its context. The antigen is unknown. The CDR3 contains 16 residues. Germline V gene sequence: CDR1 MNHEY, CDR2 SVGAGI. V lost 2 bases and J lost 2, with 15 bases in between. This sample is drawn from a study of T cell responses to AZD1222 COVID-19 vaccine. Study-level results: Females made up more of the donors, who were largely white British, and clonal diversity may have come out too low.

The assay was immunoSEQ multiplex PCR, and TCRdb's table has in-frame clones only and misses some. Of about 140,000 clones in the sample, more than 90% are singletons; the top ten hold roughly 3.1%. The sequence came from an adult in good health. J is TRBJ2-5 and V is TRBV6-5; either TRBD1 or TRBD2 may fit D (5 bases each). This sample comprised peripheral blood, obtained on day 0 of AZD1222 vaccination. DNA of the CDR3: TGTGCCAGCAGTTACCAAGACCGGGACGAACAAGAGACCCAGTACTTC. Residues: CASSYQDRDEQETQYF.